This T cell receptor beta chain emerged from a study of T cells in Graves' hyperthyroidism and ophthalmopathy. General observations from the study: In the blood, most expanded thyroid clonotypes above 0.001 appeared as well.

The CDR3 consists of 16 residues. The V gene's germline CDR1 is SGHTA and CDR2 FQGNSA. V lost 1 base and J lost 4, with 14 bases in between. This clonotype was recorded at least ten times. What it recognizes is unknown. RNA transcripts yielded amplified TCR beta CDR3 regions. The study used the HTBI primer set for a first-round RT-PCR of the TCR CDR3. TCRdb passed the multiplex PCR reads through MiXCR, listing each CDR3 protein once. The data show about 410,000 distinct CDR3 sequences, with roughly 14% seen just once and around 14% held by the top ten. This chain links TRBV7-2 with TRBJ2-1, with D tentatively TRBD1 or TRBD2 (6 bases each). Material: blood. The TCR was taken from a man between 18 and 35 years old with Graves' ophthalmopathy. The CDR3 nucleotides are TGTGCCAGCAGCTTAGGACGGGGGCGGTCGTACAATGAGCAGTTCTTC. Its protein product is CASSLGRGRSYNEQFF.